This T cell receptor (beta chain) was sequenced for a study of T-cell reconstitution after alpha-beta-depleted transplantation in children. Unique molecular identifiers were incorporated into the prepared TCRbeta library. Using its own MiXCR run on the PCR reads, TCRdb lists one record per CDR3 protein. This sample carries some 500,000 distinct CDR3 sequences, about 16% of them seen once, and the ten largest clones take around 3.3%. The germline CDR1 and CDR2 sequences are SGHRS and YFSETQ. There are 18 residues in the CDR3. Trimming left V 4 bases short and J 5 bases short, with 27 bases between. In its sample, this clonotype was seen a few times.

The source is a human donor who donated a stem cell graft to a child with acute lymphoblastic leukemia. The material sequenced was PBMCs from the stem cell graft donor, taken from the stem cell graft. This rearrangement joins TRBV5-1 to TRBJ1-1, with D maybe TRBD1 (6 bases). CDR3 loop: CASSTLQGGRLGGTEAFF. CDR3 in DNA: TGCGCCAGCAGCACGTTACAAGGGGGGCGCTTAGGGGGGACTGAAGCTTTCTTT. Based on the CDR3 plus reference TRBV5-1 and TRBJ1-1, the full variable domain is KAGVTQTPRYLIKTRGQQVTLSCSPISGHRSVSWYQQTPGQGLQFLFEYFSETQRNKGNFPGRFSGRQFSNSRSEMNVSTLELGDSALYLCASSTLQGGRLGGTEAFFGQGTRLTVV.